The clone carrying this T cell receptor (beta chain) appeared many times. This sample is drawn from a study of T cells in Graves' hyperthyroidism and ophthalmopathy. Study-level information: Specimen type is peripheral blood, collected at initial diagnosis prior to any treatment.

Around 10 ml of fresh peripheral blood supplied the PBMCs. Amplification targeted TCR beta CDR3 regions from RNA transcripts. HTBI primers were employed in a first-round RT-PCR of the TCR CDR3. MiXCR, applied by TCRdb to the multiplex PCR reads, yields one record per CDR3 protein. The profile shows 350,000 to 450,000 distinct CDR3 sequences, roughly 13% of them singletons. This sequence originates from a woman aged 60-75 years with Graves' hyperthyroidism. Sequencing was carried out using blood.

In DNA, the CDR3 is TGTGCCAGCAGCACTGGACAGGGGCTGACTGAAGCTTTCTTT. Translating gives CASSTGQGLTEAFF. The chain has TRBV5-8 and TRBJ1-1, with 9 bases fitting TRBD1. Germline assignment: CDR1 SGHTS and CDR2 YDEGEE. Trimming took 4 bases from V and 5 from J; bases not matched to a gene: 6. This CDR3 comprises 14 residues.